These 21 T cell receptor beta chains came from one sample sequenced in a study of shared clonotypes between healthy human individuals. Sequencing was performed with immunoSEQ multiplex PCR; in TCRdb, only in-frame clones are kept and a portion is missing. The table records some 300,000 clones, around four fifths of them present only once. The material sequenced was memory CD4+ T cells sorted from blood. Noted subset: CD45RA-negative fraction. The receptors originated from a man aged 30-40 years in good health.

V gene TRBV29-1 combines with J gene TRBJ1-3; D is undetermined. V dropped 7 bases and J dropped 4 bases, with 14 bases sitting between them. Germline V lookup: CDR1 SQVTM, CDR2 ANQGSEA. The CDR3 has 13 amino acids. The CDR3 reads CSARESSGNTIYF. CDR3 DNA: TGCAGCGCCCGTGAGAGTAGCGGAAACACCATATATTTT.

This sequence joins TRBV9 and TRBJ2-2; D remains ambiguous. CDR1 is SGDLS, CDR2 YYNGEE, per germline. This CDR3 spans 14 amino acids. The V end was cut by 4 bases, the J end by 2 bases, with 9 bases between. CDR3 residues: CASSIWENTGELFF. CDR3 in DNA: TGTGCCAGCAGCATCTGGGAAAACACCGGGGAGCTGTTTTTT.

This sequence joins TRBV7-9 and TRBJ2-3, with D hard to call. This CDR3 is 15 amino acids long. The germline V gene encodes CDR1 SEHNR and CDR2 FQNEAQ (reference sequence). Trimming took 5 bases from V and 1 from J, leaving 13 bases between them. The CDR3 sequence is CASSVVASRTDTQYF. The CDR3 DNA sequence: TGTGCCAGCAGCGTTGTGGCCTCTCGCACAGATACGCAGTATTTT.

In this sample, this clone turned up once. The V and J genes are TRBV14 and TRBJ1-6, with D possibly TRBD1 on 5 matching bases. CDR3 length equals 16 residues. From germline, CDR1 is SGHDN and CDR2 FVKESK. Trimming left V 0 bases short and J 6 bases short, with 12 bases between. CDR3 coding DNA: TGTGCCAGCAGCCAAGAATTGGGAGGGGTTAATTCACCCCTCCACTTT. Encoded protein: CASSQELGGVNSPLHF.

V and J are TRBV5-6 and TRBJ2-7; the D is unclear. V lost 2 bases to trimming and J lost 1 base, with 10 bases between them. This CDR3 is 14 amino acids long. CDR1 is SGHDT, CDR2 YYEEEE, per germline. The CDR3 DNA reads TGTGCCAGCAGCTTCCCGGCCGGTTCCTACGAGCAGTACTTC. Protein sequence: CASSFPAGSYEQYF.

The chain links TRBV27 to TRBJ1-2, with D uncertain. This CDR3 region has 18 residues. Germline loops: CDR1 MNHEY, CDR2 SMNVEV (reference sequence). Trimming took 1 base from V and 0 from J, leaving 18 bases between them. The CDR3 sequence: CASSLYPLAAKANYGYTF. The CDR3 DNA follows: TGTGCCAGCAGTTTATATCCTTTGGCGGCTAAAGCTAACTATGGCTACACCTTC.

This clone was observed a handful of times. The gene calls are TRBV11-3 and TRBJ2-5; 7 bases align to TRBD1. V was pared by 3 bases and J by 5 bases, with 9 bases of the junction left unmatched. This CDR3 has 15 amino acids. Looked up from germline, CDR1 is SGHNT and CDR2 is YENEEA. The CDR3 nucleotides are TGTGCCAGCAGCTTGACCAGGGGGTCGGTGGAGACCCAGTACTTC. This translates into CASSLTRGSVETQYF.

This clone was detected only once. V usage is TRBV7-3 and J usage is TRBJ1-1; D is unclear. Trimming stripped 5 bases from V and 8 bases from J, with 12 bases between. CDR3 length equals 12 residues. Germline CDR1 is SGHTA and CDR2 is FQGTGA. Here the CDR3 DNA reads TGTGCCAGCAGCGTCAGTAAAGGGGAAGCTTTCTTT. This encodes CASSVSKGEAFF.

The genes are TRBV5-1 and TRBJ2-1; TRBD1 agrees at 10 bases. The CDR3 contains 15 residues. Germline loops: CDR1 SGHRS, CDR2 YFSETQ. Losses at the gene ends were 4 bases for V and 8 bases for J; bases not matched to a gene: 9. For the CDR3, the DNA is TGCGCCAGCAGCCTCCGACTGACAGGGGGCGATGAGCAGTTCTTC. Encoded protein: CASSLRLTGGDEQFF.

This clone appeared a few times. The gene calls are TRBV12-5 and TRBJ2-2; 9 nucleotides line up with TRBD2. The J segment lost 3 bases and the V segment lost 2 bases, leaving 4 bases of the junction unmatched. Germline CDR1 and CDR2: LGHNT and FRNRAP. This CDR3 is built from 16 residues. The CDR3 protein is CASGLIAGEYTGELFF. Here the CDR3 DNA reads TGTGCTAGTGGTTTGATAGCGGGAGAGTACACCGGGGAGCTGTTTTTT.

The CDR3 loop is CASSQNGLAGVTEQFF. For the CDR3, the DNA is TGTGCCAGCAGTCAAAACGGACTAGCGGGAGTCACTGAGCAGTTCTTC. The chain couples TRBV2 to TRBJ2-1; 13 nucleotides agree with TRBD2. Germline V gene sequence: CDR1 SNHLY, CDR2 FYNNEI. The CDR3 runs to 16 residues. J was trimmed by 9 bases and V by 5 bases; bases with no gene match: 10. The variable domain in full, completed from reference TRBV2 and TRBJ2-1, reads EPEVTQTPSHQVTQMGQEVILRCVPISNHLYFYWYRQILGQKVEFLVSFYNNEISEKSEIFDDQFSVERPDGSNFTLKIRSTKLEDSAMYFCASSQNGLAGVTEQFFGPGTRLTVL.

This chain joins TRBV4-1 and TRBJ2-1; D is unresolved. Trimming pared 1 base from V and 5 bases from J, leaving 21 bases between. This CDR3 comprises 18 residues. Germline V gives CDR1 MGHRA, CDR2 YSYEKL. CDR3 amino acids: CASSQVDLVPHSDNEQFF. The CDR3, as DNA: TGCGCCAGCAGCCAAGTAGATCTAGTACCCCACAGCGACAATGAGCAGTTCTTC.

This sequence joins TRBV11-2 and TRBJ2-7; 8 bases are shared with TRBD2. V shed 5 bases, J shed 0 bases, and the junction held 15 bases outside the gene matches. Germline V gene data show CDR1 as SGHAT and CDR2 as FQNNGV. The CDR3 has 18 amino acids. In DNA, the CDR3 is TGTGCCAGCAGCCCCATAGGTCGGACTAGCCGAAGCTCCTACGAGCAGTACTTC. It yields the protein CASSPIGRTSRSSYEQYF.

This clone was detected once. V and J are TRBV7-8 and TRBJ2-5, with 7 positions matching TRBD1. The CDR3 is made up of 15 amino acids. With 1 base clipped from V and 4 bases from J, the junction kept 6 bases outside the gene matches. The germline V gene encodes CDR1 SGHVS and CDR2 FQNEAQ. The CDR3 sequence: CASSLDRGPSETQYF. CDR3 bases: TGTGCCAGCAGCTTAGACAGGGGCCCGTCAGAGACCCAGTACTTC. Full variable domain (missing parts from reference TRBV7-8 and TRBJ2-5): GAGVSQSPRYKVAKRGQDVALRCDPISGHVSLFWYQQALGQGPEFLTYFQNEAQLDKSGLPSDRFFAERPEGSVSTLKIQRTQQEDSAVYLCASSLDRGPSETQYFGPGTRLLVL.

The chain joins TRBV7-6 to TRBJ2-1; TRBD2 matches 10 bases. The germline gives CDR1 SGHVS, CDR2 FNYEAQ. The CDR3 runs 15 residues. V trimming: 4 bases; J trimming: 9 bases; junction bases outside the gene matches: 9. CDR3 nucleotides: TGTGCCAGCAGCTACGGACTAGCGGAGGGGGGTGAGCAGTTCTTC. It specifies CASSYGLAEGGEQFF.

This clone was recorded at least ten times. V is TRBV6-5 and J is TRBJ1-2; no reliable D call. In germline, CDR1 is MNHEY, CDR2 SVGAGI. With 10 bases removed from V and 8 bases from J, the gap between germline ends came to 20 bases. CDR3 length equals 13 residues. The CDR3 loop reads CAIWGRAGRGYTF. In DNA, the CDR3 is TGTGCCATCTGGGGTAGAGCAGGAAGGGGCTACACCTTC.

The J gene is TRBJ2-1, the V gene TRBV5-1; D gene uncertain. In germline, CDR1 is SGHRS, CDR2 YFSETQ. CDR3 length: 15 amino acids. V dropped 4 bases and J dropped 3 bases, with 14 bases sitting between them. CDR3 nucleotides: TGCGCCAGCAGCCCGTTCTTGGCGGACTACAATGAGCAGTTCTTC. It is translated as CASSPFLADYNEQFF.

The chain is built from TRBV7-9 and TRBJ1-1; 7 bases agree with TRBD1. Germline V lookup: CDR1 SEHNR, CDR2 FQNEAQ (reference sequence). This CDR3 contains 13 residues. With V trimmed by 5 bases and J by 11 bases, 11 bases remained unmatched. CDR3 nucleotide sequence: TGTGCCAGCAGCCCACTCCTTCTACAGGGGGCTTTCTTT. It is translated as CASSPLLLQGAFF.

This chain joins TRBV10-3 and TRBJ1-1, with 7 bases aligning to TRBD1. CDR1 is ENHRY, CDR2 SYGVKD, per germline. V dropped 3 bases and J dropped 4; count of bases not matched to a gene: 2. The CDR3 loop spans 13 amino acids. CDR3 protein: CAISETGATEAFF. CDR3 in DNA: TGTGCCATCAGTGAAACAGGGGCCACTGAAGCTTTCTTT.

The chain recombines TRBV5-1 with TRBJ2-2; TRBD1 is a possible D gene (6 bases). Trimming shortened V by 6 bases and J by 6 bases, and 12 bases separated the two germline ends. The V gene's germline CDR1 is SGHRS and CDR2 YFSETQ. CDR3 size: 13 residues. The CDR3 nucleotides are TGCGCCAGCAATCTGGCAGGGGCCGGGGAGCTGTTTTTT. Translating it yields CASNLAGAGELFF. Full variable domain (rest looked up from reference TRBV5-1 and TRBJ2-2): KAGVTQTPRYLIKTRGQQVTLSCSPISGHRSVSWYQQTPGQGLQFLFEYFSETQRNKGNFPGRFSGRQFSNSRSEMNVSTLELGDSALYLCASNLAGAGELFFGEGSRLTVL.

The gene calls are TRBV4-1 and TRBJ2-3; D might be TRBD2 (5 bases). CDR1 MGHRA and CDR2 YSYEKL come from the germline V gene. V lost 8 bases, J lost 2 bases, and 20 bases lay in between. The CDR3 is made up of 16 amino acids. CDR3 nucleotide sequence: TGCGCCAGCGGTGTTTCAGACTACCGAAACACAGATACGCAGTATTTT. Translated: CASGVSDYRNTDTQYF.